The clone carrying this TCR beta chain was seen repeatedly, ten times or more. The antigen remains unidentified. This sample stems from a study of blood T cells in healthy people across ages. Findings of the study overall: Long-lived donors had more naive CD4+ cells and higher diversity than aged donors. Per-million-T-cell TCR beta diversity fell roughly linearly with age.

The use of a sample-barcoded 5' primer and a J-beta primer mix characterized a second PCR of 7 to 11 cycles. TCRdb redid the calling of the 5' RACE reads with MiXCR, one entry per CDR3 protein. The data hold 800,000 to 950,000 distinct CDR3 sequences, with almost 30% observed a single time. V was shortened by 1 base and J by 2 bases, with 8 bases between the two germline ends. Germline V gives CDR1 SEHNR, CDR2 FQNEAQ (reference sequence). This CDR3 has 14 residues. These sequences were also reported in another study, on T cells of mothers and their children. That publication notes: Using the M1S primer, the second PCR added sample barcodes along with 2-4 random nucleotides.

Sequenced material: blood. V and J are TRBV7-9 and TRBJ1-1; no reliable D call. The sequence was collected from a middle-aged woman in good health. CDR3 sequence: CASSLEGINTEAFF. In nucleotides, the CDR3 is TGTGCCAGCAGCTTAGAAGGGATAAACACTGAAGCTTTCTTT.